This TCR beta chain was found in a study of patients and donors after allogeneic stem cell transplantation. This clonotype was detected many times. Per germline, CDR1 LGHDT and CDR2 YNNKEL (reference sequence). The CDR3 is 14 residues long. V lost 5 bases to trimming and J lost 5 bases, with 13 bases between them. One entry per CDR3 protein, called by TCRdb with MiXCR from the RT-PCR reads. The data show a few hundred thousand distinct CDR3 sequences, over 12% seen once. The rearrangement links TRBV3-1 to TRBJ2-4; no clear D. This TCR was sampled from a human donor who was either an allogeneic HSCT recipient or a stem cell or donor lymphocyte infusion donor (not recorded which). It is not recorded whose cells these are; they may come from a transplant donor. Material for sequencing was blood, either unsorted or a sorted T cell fraction (not recorded which). CDR3 sequence (DNA): TGTGCCAGCAGCTCCCCGGAGTCCCAAAACATTCAGTACTTC. It is translated as CASSSPESQNIQYF. Variable domain in full (rest from reference TRBV3-1 and TRBJ2-4): DTAVSQTPKYLVTQMGNDKSIKCEQNLGHDTMYWYKQDSKKFLKIMFSYNNKELIINETVPNRFSPKSPDKAHLNLHINSLELGDSAVYFCASSSPESQNIQYFGAGTRLSVL.